This TCR beta chain was identified during a study of shared clonotypes between healthy human individuals. Study-wide results and limits: Owing to a small donor count, the genetic and exposure-history diversity represented was limited.

Source study methods: Junction-only immunoSEQ data arrived without quality scores, meaning filtering differed. This table comes from immunoSEQ multiplex PCR, and its TCRdb copy is limited to in-frame clones, with some not included. V and J calls and clone size are as listed in that table; D and trimming were resolved from the DNA. The sample records about 2.5 million clones, 85% to 95% being singletons. With regard to this clone: What it binds is unknown. The identical CDR3 is also encoded by other nucleotide sequences in the sample.

Deletions cut 5 bases from V and 1 base from J, with 8 bases between. Looked up from germline, CDR1 is SEHNR and CDR2 is FQNEAQ (reference sequence). The CDR3 totals 13 residues. Sequencing was carried out using naive CD4+ T cells from PBMCs. The subset here: CD45RA+ positively selected. The receptor's source is a man aged 18 to 29 in good health. Some clones in this sample may be carry-over from other donors' samples. V usage is TRBV7-9 and J usage is TRBJ1-1, with D possibly TRBD1 on 5 matching bases. The CDR3 DNA is TGTGCCAGCAGCATTACAGGGAACACTGAAGCTTTCTTT. It encodes CASSITGNTEAFF.